A selection of T cell receptor beta chains follows, all from one sample in a study of shared clonotypes between healthy human individuals. The protocol was immunoSEQ multiplex PCR, while the TCRdb copy is restricted to in-frame clones and leaves out a portion. Among about 680,000 clones listed, just over 90% were seen once. The specimen was naive CD8+ T cells sorted from blood. The receptors derive from a man between 25 and 39 years old in good health. The CDR3 runs from the conserved cysteine through the conserved F or W. Each record gives: clone size, V gene, D gene, J gene, CDR3 DNA, CDR3 protein. The D gene is left open where the match is weak. Size is omitted from some rows. Given values are once, few, many or a class for expanded clones.

-	TRBV5-1	TRBD1	TRBJ1-1	TGCGCCAGCAGCCCGGACAGGAAAAACACTGAAGCTTTCTTT	CASSPDRKNTEAFF
-	TRBV6-1	-	TRBJ2-2	TGTGCCAGCAGTGAATATGTGACGTATAACACCGGGGAGCTGTTTTTT	CASSEYVTYNTGELFF
few	TRBV27	-	TRBJ2-1	TGTGCCAGCAGTTTAGTTTCCTACAATGAGCAGTTCTTC	CASSLVSYNEQFF
-	TRBV5-6	TRBD1	TRBJ2-7	TGTGCCAGCAGCTCCGACCGACAGGGGCGCTACGAGCAGTACTTC	CASSSDRQGRYEQYF
-	TRBV15	-	TRBJ1-5	TGTGCCACCAGCAGTGGACTTAGTGGGAGCAATCAGCCCCAGCATTTT	CATSSGLSGSNQPQHF
-	TRBV10-1	TRBD2	TRBJ2-1	TGCGCCAGCAGTGATGTAGCGGGGGCTCGGAATGAGCAGTTCTTC	CASSDVAGARNEQFF
-	TRBV27	TRBD2	TRBJ2-3	TGTGCCAGCAGCCTACAATTTGCCATCCCCCAGACTAGCGGAACCACAGATACGCAGTATTTT	CASSLQFAIPQTSGTTDTQYF
-	TRBV6-1	-	TRBJ2-7	TGTGCCAGCAGCCCTAGAGAAAAGCCCTACGAGCAGTACTTC	CASSPREKPYEQYF
-	TRBV7-2	TRBD1	TRBJ2-3	TGTGCCAGCAGCTTAGTTGGACAGGGGGCGAGAACGCAGTATTTT	CASSLVGQGARTQYF
-	TRBV7-2	-	TRBJ2-1	TGTGCCAGCAGCTTAAAACGGGCGGGAAAGGATTTTGAGCAGTTCTTC	CASSLKRAGKDFEQFF
-	TRBV6-6	TRBD1	TRBJ2-6	TGTGCCAGCAGAAGACAGGGTAACTCTGGGGCCAACGTCCTGACTTTC	CASRRQGNSGANVLTF
-	TRBV23-1	-	TRBJ2-7	TGCGCCAGCAGTCAATCGGGGGGGGACAGAGAGCTGAACTACGAGCAGTACTTC	CASSQSGGDRELNYEQYF
-	TRBV28	-	TRBJ2-3	TGTGCCAGCAGAACCCGACAGGGCACAGATACGCAGTATTTT	CASRTRQGTDTQYF
-	TRBV7-9	-	TRBJ2-7	TGTGCCAGCAGCTTGGACAATCTGGAGCAGTACTTC	CASSLDNLEQYF
-	TRBV5-4	TRBD1	TRBJ1-2	TGTGCCAGCAGCTTGGAGGACAGGGGCGTAAACTATGGCTACACCTTC	CASSLEDRGVNYGYTF
once	TRBV2	-	TRBJ1-1	TGTGCCAGCAGTGGCGGCGTGGCCACTGAAGCTTTCTTT	CASSGGVATEAFF